This T cell receptor (beta chain) emerged from a study of blood T cell repertoires in COVID-19. CDR1 LGHNA and CDR2 YNFKEQ come from the germline V gene. V trimming: 4 bases; J trimming: 4 bases; junction bases outside the gene matches: 6. The CDR3 sequence is 15 residues long. The data were produced by immunoSEQ multiplex PCR, yet TCRdb's version contains in-frame clones alone and is incomplete. The sample includes roughly 250,000 clones, 84% of them seen just once. The gene calls are TRBV4-2 and TRBJ2-1, with 8 bases identical to TRBD2. This clonotype originated in a woman in her thirties or forties who had recovered from COVID-19. Material for sequencing was peripheral blood. The CDR3 nucleotides are TGTGCCAGCAGCCTTCAGCGGGGGAGTTACAATGAGCAGTTCTTC. Translation: CASSLQRGSYNEQFF.